Below, 23 T cell receptor beta chains from the same sample are listed, as sequenced in a study of post-analysis software for immune sequencing data. The study, taken as a whole, reports: TRBV5-6, TRBV5-1 and TRBV20-1 were among four to six TRBV segments more frequent in patients than controls.

Libraries were made from TCR beta cDNA, and they carried unique molecular identifiers. From the PCR reads, TCRdb called clonotypes with MiXCR, one entry per CDR3 protein. Of 550,000 to 700,000 distinct CDR3 sequences listed, roughly 46% are singletons. No cognate antigen is known for these TCRs. The specimen was blood. The receptors were sampled from a girl aged 10-17 years with multiple sclerosis.

The chain joins TRBV10-3 to TRBJ2-3; 7 bases fit TRBD2. This CDR3 is 14 amino acids long. The V segment lost 11 bases and the J segment 3 bases; nucleotides outside the gene matches: 11. Germline loops: CDR1 ENHRY, CDR2 SYGVKD. This CDR3 reads CAARAGQRTDTQYF. The CDR3 DNA is TGTGCCGCGCGAGCGGGGCAGAGGACAGATACGCAGTATTTT.

J is TRBJ2-7 and V is TRBV5-6, with 8 nucleotides matching TRBD1. The germline V gene encodes CDR1 SGHDT and CDR2 YYEEEE. V lost 0 bases, J lost 0 bases, and 14 bases stayed unmatched. CDR3 length: 19 residues. As DNA, the CDR3 is TGTGCCAGCAGCTTGGCTACGGGACAGGACCTATTAAGCTCCTACGAGCAGTACTTC. Amino acid sequence: CASSLATGQDLLSSYEQYF.

This clonotype was seen a handful of times. The chain carries TRBV29-1 and TRBJ1-4; D is perhaps TRBD1 (5 bases). The CDR3 covers 14 residues. The V gene's germline CDR1 is SQVTM and CDR2 ANQGSEA. Trimming left V 7 bases short and J 0 bases short, with 12 bases between. The CDR3: CSALGLATNEKLFF. DNA of the CDR3: TGCAGCGCCCTGGGGCTGGCAACTAATGAAAAACTGTTTTTT.

This clonotype is a singleton in its sample. The chain combines TRBV12-3 or TRBV12-4 with TRBJ2-4; maybe TRBD2 (6 bases). The CDR3 is 16 amino acids. Trimming shortened V by 8 bases and J by 1 base, and 18 bases separated the two germline ends. The CDR3 coding sequence is TGTGCCAGCGGCCGGGGGATATCCCTTGCCAAAAACATTCAGTACTTC. Its protein product is CASGRGISLAKNIQYF.

This clonotype was observed once. CDR3 protein: CASSWITGKYGYTF. Written as DNA, the CDR3 is TGCGCCAGCAGCTGGATAACAGGGAAATATGGCTACACCTTC. The chain recombines TRBV5-1 with TRBJ1-2; tentative D call: TRBD1 (6 bases). The CDR3 consists of 14 residues. CDR1 is SGHRS, CDR2 YFSETQ, per germline. With 3 bases removed from V and 5 bases from J, the gap between germline ends came to 14 bases.

The chain joins TRBV5-1 to TRBJ2-7, with 15 bases fitting TRBD2. V gave up 4 bases and J gave up 4 bases; unmatched junction bases: 6. The CDR3 totals 16 residues. CDR1 SGHRS and CDR2 YFSETQ come from the germline V gene. CDR3 coding DNA: TGCGCCAGCAGCAAAGGACTAGCGGGAGGGGGGTACGAGCAGTACTTC. It specifies CASSKGLAGGGYEQYF.

The chain joins TRBV20-1 to TRBJ2-7; D uncertain. Trimming pared 0 bases from V and 0 bases from J, leaving 12 bases between. This CDR3 has 15 residues. The germline gives CDR1 DFQATT, CDR2 SNEGSKA (reference sequence). The CDR3 here is CSARDPDLSSYEQYF. CDR3 sequence (DNA): TGCAGTGCTAGAGATCCAGACCTTAGCTCCTACGAGCAGTACTTC.

This clonotype was seen a few times. J is TRBJ1-2 and V is TRBV21-1. TRBV21-1 is classified as a pseudogene. This CDR3 is built from 10 residues. The CDR3 loop is CASSSYGYTF. CDR3 nucleotide sequence: TGTGCCAGCAGCAGCTATGGCTACACCTTC.

This rearrangement joins TRBV7-2 to TRBJ1-1; 7 bases are a match to TRBD1. Trimming at V came to 6 bases and at J to 5 bases, leaving 9 bases not matched to a gene. The CDR3 is made up of 14 amino acids. Germline V gene data show CDR1 as SGHTA and CDR2 as FQGNSA. CDR3: CASRPGTVGTEAFF. The CDR3 DNA follows: TGTGCCAGCAGACCCGGGACAGTTGGGACTGAAGCTTTCTTT.

The sample holds a few counts of this clonotype. The J gene is TRBJ2-1, the V gene TRBV10-1, with TRBD2 matching over 7 bases. The CDR3 consists of 16 residues. Germline V gene lookup returns CDR1 WNHNN and CDR2 SYGVQD (reference sequence). V was pared by 5 bases and J by 4 bases, with 11 bases of the junction left unmatched. As DNA, the CDR3 is TGCGCCAGCAGTCGCCTAGCGGTGCGGGGTTACAATGAGCAGTTCTTC. This codes for CASSRLAVRGYNEQFF.

This clonotype came up a few times. The J gene is TRBJ1-2, the V gene TRBV5-1; 9 nucleotides match TRBD1. Unmatched junction bases numbered 5, after V lost 0 bases and J lost 8 bases. The CDR3 is 14 residues long. The germline V gene has CDR1 SGHRS and CDR2 YFSETQ. CDR3 DNA sequence: TGCGCCAGCAGCTTGGAACAGGGGGCAGGGGGCTACACCTTC. Its protein product is CASSLEQGAGGYTF.

The genes are TRBV7-2 and TRBJ2-3; 7 bases line up with TRBD2. V lost 2 bases and J lost 7; bases outside the gene matches: 21. Germline V lookup: CDR1 SGHTA, CDR2 FQGNSA. This CDR3 is 19 amino acids long. The DNA for the CDR3 is TGTGCCAGCAGCTTAAGACACTTTAAGCGGGGATCTCTCATGAATACGCAGTATTTT. Translated: CASSLRHFKRGSLMNTQYF.

The V and J genes are TRBV9 and TRBJ1-1; D call uncertain. CDR1 SGDLS and CDR2 YYNGEE come from the germline V gene. The V gene lost 3 bases and the J gene lost 3 bases, with 15 bases spanning the gap. This CDR3 region has 15 residues. For the CDR3, the DNA is TGTGCCAGCAGCGCATTGGAGAACAGATACACTGAAGCTTTCTTT. Protein: CASSALENRYTEAFF.

In its sample, this clonotype was seen a few times. The V call is TRBV24-1, the J call TRBJ2-3; 8 bases fit TRBD1. The CDR3 length is 16 residues. Losses at the gene ends were 2 bases for V and 5 bases for J; bases not matched to a gene: 8. Germline CDR1 and CDR2: KGHDR and SFDVKD. The CDR3 bases are TGTGCCACCAGTGATTCCGCCGGGACAGGTCAAGATACGCAGTATTTT. Its protein is CATSDSAGTGQDTQYF.

In regard to this clonotype: The junction does not match germline at one end; this may be a read error. The chain couples TRBV20-1 to TRBJ2-5; TRBD1 matches at 8 bases. The germline gives CDR1 DFQATT, CDR2 SNEGSKA (reference sequence). The CDR3 runs 11 residues. The CDR3 nucleotides read TGCATTGCTACAGGGGGTGAGACCCAGTACTTC. Protein product: CIATGGETQYF.

This clonotype turned up a few times. This chain connects TRBV10-3 to TRBJ2-5; no definite D call. The CDR3 is 15 residues long. CDR1 and CDR2 (germline): ENHRY, SYGVKD. V shed 4 bases and J shed 0 bases, with 12 bases lying between them. The CDR3 coding sequence is TGTGCCATCAGTGCGAGTATGCAGGACCAAGAGACCCAGTACTTC. Translated, it gives CAISASMQDQETQYF.

To note about this clonotype: One base away lies a much larger clone, so this may be a sequencing read error. V gene TRBV12-3 or TRBV12-4 combines with J gene TRBJ2-6; no reliable D call. The CDR3 contains 15 residues. V lost 7 bases to trimming and J lost 4 bases, with 14 bases between them. In nucleotides, the CDR3 is TGTGCCAGCATCCAGAGAGCGCGGGGGGCCAACGTCCTGACTTTC. Its protein product is CASIQRARGANVLTF.

This clonotype turned up a few times. The chain has TRBV19 and TRBJ2-3; D call uncertain. The CDR3 sequence is 12 residues long. Germline values: CDR1 LNHDA, CDR2 SQIVND (reference sequence). This chain's CDR3 is CASVSGTDTQYF. The CDR3 bases are TGTGCGTCAGTTTCGGGCACAGATACGCAGTATTTT. Full variable domain (remainder filled in from reference TRBV19 and TRBJ2-3): DGGITQSPKYLFRKEGQNVTLSCEQNLNHDAMYWYRQDPGQGLRLIYYSQIVNDFQKGDIAEGYSVSREKKESFPLTVTSAQKNPTAFYLCASVSGTDTQYFGPGTRLTVL.

V usage is TRBV12-3 or TRBV12-4 and J usage is TRBJ2-7, with 10 positions matching TRBD1. The J segment lost 2 bases and the V segment lost 6 bases, leaving 10 bases of the junction unmatched. This CDR3 region has 16 residues. The CDR3 sequence: CASRPDRGARTYEQYF. The CDR3 region has the DNA TGTGCCAGCAGGCCGGACAGGGGGGCGAGGACCTACGAGCAGTACTTC.

This clonotype appeared a few times. The chain couples TRBV5-1 to TRBJ2-7; maybe TRBD1 (5 bases). This CDR3 is built from 14 residues. V lost 1 base and J lost 3, with 11 bases in between. The germline gives CDR1 SGHRS, CDR2 YFSETQ. The CDR3 reads CASSLRQSNYEQYF. Here the CDR3 DNA reads TGCGCCAGCAGCTTGAGACAGAGCAACTACGAGCAGTACTTC.

The chain recombines TRBV7-9 with TRBJ1-2; 9 bases fit TRBD1. Trimming at V came to 4 bases and at J to 3 bases, leaving 6 bases not matched to a gene. Germline loops: CDR1 SEHNR, CDR2 FQNEAQ (reference sequence). The CDR3 runs to 15 residues. CDR3: CASSSGQGFDYGYTF. DNA for the CDR3: TGTGCCAGCAGCTCAGGACAGGGGTTCGACTATGGCTACACCTTC.

In this sample, this clonotype turned up a few times. CDR3 in DNA: TGCAGTGCTGGCTTCGGTGACCAGCCCCAGCATTTT. Its protein is CSAGFGDQPQHF. This chain joins TRBV20-1 and TRBJ1-5; D is uncertain. The CDR3 has 12 amino acids. V gave up 5 bases and J gave up 7 bases, with 12 bases separating them. Germline loops: CDR1 DFQATT, CDR2 SNEGSKA (reference sequence).

This clonotype was found once. The chain couples TRBV18 to TRBJ2-3; a possible D gene is TRBD2 (6 bases). Germline CDR1 KGHSH, CDR2 LQKENI. CDR3 length: 16 residues. V lost 8 bases and J lost 0, with 18 bases in between. CDR3 residues: CASAPRGGTSTDTQYF. CDR3 sequence (DNA): TGTGCCAGCGCCCCACGGGGAGGAACTAGCACAGATACGCAGTATTTT.